This T cell receptor beta chain was captured by sequencing in a study of cytomegalovirus exposure and HLA in healthy donors. Study-level results: Several top significant clusters appeared, in a later analysis, to be linked to common viral pathogens. Researchers reported from a later analysis that most CMV-associated TCR beta chains appeared HLA-restricted. Earlier analysis looked at TCR beta V segments, and most were productive about 87% or about 30% of the time.

Germline-derived CDR1 and CDR2 are MNHEY and SVGAGI. The CDR3 is made up of 13 amino acids, end residues included. Regarding this clone: What it recognizes is unknown. The CDR3 does not close with the conserved phenylalanine or tryptophan, likely indicating a read error. The DNA is left out, because the CDR3 cannot be placed on it with certainty; the CDR3 is given as TCRdb lists it.

60 Vbeta and 13 Jbeta primers were used in PCR. Authors' processing steps: Roughly 9.9 million shared chains were among the 65 million to 85 million unique TCR beta chains that a later analysis counted. The method was immunoSEQ multiplex PCR; TCRdb's version includes in-frame clones alone and lacks a portion of them. That table is the source of V, J and clone size, and D and trimming were worked out from the DNA. The sample shows some 190,000 clones, approximately 80% of them seen only once. This clonotype was obtained from a boy between 2 and 10 years old in good health and CMV-seronegative. The sequenced sample was PBMCs. This chain joins TRBV6-5 and TRBJ1-2; TRBD1 was called by the table and not checked on the DNA. This CDR3 reads CASSYSMLGQLLV.